The rows below give T cell receptor beta chains drawn from one sample of a study of CD8+ T cells in alopecia areata. Produced via immunoSEQ multiplex PCR; TCRdb's table is partial and in-frame only. The repertoire holds 270,000 or so clones, with roughly 50% as singletons. The sequenced sample was CD4+ T cells sorted from blood, obtained at week 24, from a patient treated with tofacitinib. Receptors originate from a human donor with alopecia areata. CDR3s include the opening cysteine and the closing phenylalanine or tryptophan. D genes are given only for firm matches. Some rows have no size entry. The others give once, few or many, or a class for an expanded clone.

j_call v_call clone_size d_call cdr3_aa cdr3_nt
TRBJ1-1 TRBV6-6 few - CASSPGTEAFF TGTGCCAGCAGTCCGGGTACTGAAGCTTTCTTT
TRBJ1-5 TRBV11-2 - - CASSLEGRRDQPQHF TGTGCCAGCAGCTTAGAAGGGAGGAGGGATCAGCCCCAGCATTTT
TRBJ1-5 TRBV23-1 - - CASSQSYSTTQHF TGCGCCAGCAGTCAATCTTACAGTACAACACAGCATTTT
TRBJ2-1 TRBV7-2 few - CASSPSNEQFF TGTGCCAGCAGCCCCAGTAATGAGCAGTTCTTC
TRBJ2-3 TRBV18 - TRBD2 CASSPGGEDTQYF TGTGCCAGCTCACCTGGGGGGGAAGATACGCAGTATTTT
TRBJ2-6 TRBV4-2 - - CASSQDRDTLSGANVLTF TGTGCCAGCAGCCAAGATAGGGACACCCTCTCTGGGGCCAACGTCCTGACTTTC
TRBJ1-2 TRBV27 few - CASRGPNYGYTF TGTGCCAGCAGGGGTCCGAACTATGGCTACACCTTC
TRBJ2-3 TRBV7-2 - TRBD2 CASSHGGLPPNTQYF TGTGCCAGCAGCCACGGGGGACTACCCCCCAATACGCAGTATTTT
TRBJ1-4 TRBV29-1 few - CSVKGRLNEKLFF TGCAGCGTTAAAGGACGGCTGAATGAAAAACTGTTTTTT
TRBJ1-1 TRBV20-1 - TRBD1 CSAEGQDEAFF TGCAGTGCGGAGGGACAGGATGAAGCTTTCTTT
TRBJ1-1 TRBV23-1 - TRBD1 CASSQKRRGRGTEAFF TGCGCCAGCAGTCAAAAGAGGAGGGGGCGCGGAACTGAAGCTTTCTTT
TRBJ1-6 TRBV19 - - CASSIPPGGVRRNSPLHF TGTGCCAGTAGTATCCCCCCCGGAGGGGTTAGACGAAATTCACCCCTCCACTTT
TRBJ2-1 TRBV28 few TRBD2 CASRAQAGAYNEQFF TGTGCCAGCAGGGCCCAAGCGGGGGCCTACAATGAGCAGTTCTTC
TRBJ2-7 TRBV9 - - CASSVEGQYSYEQYF TGTGCCAGCAGCGTAGAAGGACAGTATTCCTACGAGCAGTACTTC
TRBJ1-2 TRBV7-2 few TRBD1 CASSLTPPGGGGYTF TGTGCCAGCAGCTTAACCCCCCCAGGGGGGGGTGGCTACACCTTC
TRBJ1-1 TRBV29-1 - - CSADRGTEAFF TGCAGCGCCGATCGGGGCACTGAAGCTTTCTTT
TRBJ2-1 TRBV7-2 - - CASSLRGPDNEQFF TGTGCCAGCAGCTTACGGGGACCTGACAATGAGCAGTTCTTC
TRBJ2-7 TRBV30 - TRBD1 CAWSVTGGSSYEQYF TGTGCCTGGAGCGTGACAGGGGGCAGCTCCTACGAGCAGTACTTC
TRBJ2-5 TRBV9 few - CASSVRTGGKETQYF TGTGCCAGCAGCGTCCGGACTGGCGGTAAAGAGACCCAGTACTTC
TRBJ1-6 TRBV4-1 - TRBD1 CASSQDLNRGISPLHF TGCGCCAGCAGCCAAGATTTGAACAGGGGGATTTCACCCCTCCACTTT
TRBJ2-1 TRBV5-6 few TRBD1 CASSLGIVGQGPGVEFF TGTGCCAGCAGCTTGGGAATAGTGGGACAGGGGCCAGGGGTAGAGTTCTTC
TRBJ1-4 TRBV5-1 - - CASSLQPGDNEKLFF TGCGCCAGCAGCTTACAACCGGGGGATAATGAAAAACTGTTTTTT
TRBJ2-1 TRBV28 - TRBD2 CASRPGLAGAYEQFF TGTGCCAGCAGGCCGGGACTAGCGGGGGCCTATGAGCAGTTCTTC
TRBJ2-7 TRBV9 - TRBD1 CASSVEGTGSYEQYF TGTGCCAGCAGCGTAGAAGGGACAGGGTCCTACGAGCAGTACTTC